The 25 T cell receptor beta chains below come from one sample, sequenced in a study of monozygotic twins with cystic fibrosis. Generated by immunoSEQ multiplex PCR, the TCRdb table keeps only in-frame clones and is missing some. The sample shows about 20,000 clones, roughly nine tenths of them seen only once. Source material: blood. The receptor set was obtained from a girl aged 2 to 9 with cystic fibrosis.

This chain links TRBV7-9 with TRBJ1-5, with TRBD1 matching 7 bases. Germline V CDR1 and CDR2: SEHNR, FQNEAQ (reference sequence). J was trimmed by 0 bases and V by 4 bases; bases with no gene match: 3. This CDR3 comprises 15 residues. CDR3 sequence: CASSSDRDSNQPQHF. Written as DNA, the CDR3 is TGTGCCAGCAGCTCCGACAGGGATAGCAATCAGCCCCAGCATTTT.

The chain joins TRBV2 to TRBJ2-5, with D hard to call. V was cut by 10 bases and J by 1 base, with 10 bases left in between. The germline gives CDR1 SNHLY, CDR2 FYNNEI. The CDR3 runs 12 residues. The CDR3: CATYGPQETQYF. The CDR3 coding sequence is TGTGCCACGTACGGGCCCCAAGAGACCCAGTACTTC.

This rearrangement joins TRBV30 to TRBJ2-5, with 10 bases fitting TRBD2. In germline, CDR1 is GTSNPN, CDR2 SVGIG (reference sequence). The CDR3 length is 13 residues. The V segment lost 6 bases and the J segment 0 bases; nucleotides outside the gene matches: 1. The DNA for the CDR3 is TGTGCCTGCACTAGCGGGAACCAAGAGACCCAGTACTTC. Protein sequence: CACTSGNQETQYF.

The chain combines TRBV7-2 with TRBJ1-1, with D perhaps matching TRBD1 (5 bases). Germline loops: CDR1 SGHTA, CDR2 FQGNSA. The CDR3 length is 13 residues. Trimming cost V 1 base and J 5 bases, with 8 bases left between them. Here the CDR3 DNA reads TGTGCCAGCAGCTTAGAGGGGCGAACTGAAGCTTTCTTT. Translating it yields CASSLEGRTEAFF.

The CDR3 sequence: CASSFVPGLDTQYF. The CDR3 DNA reads TGTGCCAGCAGCTTCGTTCCAGGGTTAGATACGCAGTATTTT. V usage is TRBV7-2 and J usage is TRBJ2-3, with TRBD1 as a possible D gene (5 bases). The CDR3 runs 14 residues. Germline V gene lookup returns CDR1 SGHTA and CDR2 FQGNSA. V was trimmed by 3 bases and J by 5 bases, leaving 12 bases between them.

The chain is built from TRBV19 and TRBJ2-3; perhaps TRBD1 as D (6 bases). Trimming stripped 10 bases from V and 4 bases from J, with 15 bases between. The length of the CDR3 is 13 residues. CDR1 LNHDA and CDR2 SQIVND come from the germline V gene (reference sequence). For the CDR3, the DNA is TGTGCCACCACAGGGCCCTTGCCAGATACGCAGTATTTT. This sequence encodes CATTGPLPDTQYF.

This clone was counted once. This rearrangement joins TRBV5-1 to TRBJ2-2; D is undetermined. Looked up from germline, CDR1 is SGHRS and CDR2 is YFSETQ. The CDR3 contains 16 residues. Trimming took 5 bases from V and 0 from J, leaving 14 bases between them. The CDR3 DNA follows: TGCGCCAGCAGTTTCACCACATTCGCGAACACCGGGGAGCTGTTTTTT. It encodes CASSFTTFANTGELFF.

The chain joins TRBV5-1 to TRBJ1-1, with TRBD1 identical over 10 bases. The junction had 11 bases not matched to a gene; V was cut back by 2 bases and J by 1 base. The CDR3 has 18 residues. Germline V gene sequence: CDR1 SGHRS, CDR2 YFSETQ. The CDR3 loop reads CASSFETNRDRGNTEAFF. DNA of the CDR3: TGCGCCAGCAGCTTTGAGACGAACCGGGACAGGGGGAACACTGAAGCTTTCTTT.

This chain links TRBV2 with TRBJ1-1; D not resolved. The CDR3 runs to 11 residues. Germline values: CDR1 SNHLY, CDR2 FYNNEI. Trimming removed 7 bases from V and 3 bases from J, with 6 bases in between. The CDR3 DNA sequence: TGTGCCAGCACTGGATACACTGAAGCTTTCTTT. Protein sequence: CASTGYTEAFF.

The chain recombines TRBV4-1 with TRBJ2-3; 9 bases map to TRBD2. Germline assignment: CDR1 MGHRA and CDR2 YSYEKL. With 4 bases clipped from V and 4 bases from J, the junction kept 3 bases outside the gene matches. CDR3 length: 14 residues. In DNA form, the CDR3 reads TGCGCCAGCAGCCCTAGCGGGGAGGCAGATACGCAGTATTTT. It translates to CASSPSGEADTQYF.

This sequence joins TRBV27 and TRBJ2-1, with 9 bases fitting TRBD2. The germline gives CDR1 MNHEY, CDR2 SMNVEV (reference sequence). CDR3 length: 17 residues. J was trimmed by 10 bases and V by 1 base; bases with no gene match: 14. The CDR3 DNA follows: TGTGCCAGCAGTTTATGGGCGAGCGGGGGGACCCCGGGGGAGCAGTTCTTC. Its protein product is CASSLWASGGTPGEQFF.

The chain combines TRBV15 with TRBJ2-1, with 7 bases aligning to TRBD2. The CDR3 contains 16 residues. The junction had 12 bases not matched to a gene; V was cut back by 0 bases and J by 10 bases. Germline CDR1 reads LNHNV; CDR2 reads YYDKDF (reference sequence). CDR3 sequence (DNA): TGTGCCACCAGCAGAGATCGGGTGCTAGCGGCCTCCGAGCAGTTCTTC. Its protein product is CATSRDRVLAASEQFF. Full variable domain (missing parts from reference TRBV15 and TRBJ2-1): DAMVIQNPRYQVTQFGKPVTLSCSQTLNHNVMYWYQQKSSQAPKLLFHYYDKDFNNEADTPDNFQSRRPNTSFCFLDIRSPGLGDTAMYLCATSRDRVLAASEQFFGPGTRLTVL.

V usage is TRBV30 and J usage is TRBJ1-2, with a tentative D call TRBD1 (6 bases). V gave up 8 bases and J gave up 8 bases, with 15 bases separating them. CDR1 is GTSNPN, CDR2 SVGIG, per germline (reference sequence). The CDR3 spans 11 residues. The CDR3 here is CAQQGGRGYTF. For the CDR3, the DNA is TGTGCCCAACAGGGAGGGCGAGGCTACACCTTC.

V and J are TRBV5-6 and TRBJ2-1; 12 bases match TRBD1. The CDR3 runs to 15 residues. The junction had 4 bases not matched to a gene; V was cut back by 2 bases and J by 7 bases. Germline V CDR1 and CDR2: SGHDT, YYEEEE. This CDR3 reads CASSFGTGGWNEQFF. DNA of the CDR3: TGTGCCAGCAGCTTCGGGACAGGGGGCTGGAATGAGCAGTTCTTC.

V usage is TRBV7-9 and J usage is TRBJ1-5; unclear D gene. CDR1 is SEHNR, CDR2 FQNEAQ, per germline (reference sequence). Trimming shortened V by 1 base and J by 1 base, and 5 bases separated the two germline ends. CDR3 size: 14 residues. For the CDR3, the DNA is TGTGCCAGCAGCTTAGTGGAGAGCAATCAGCCCCAGCATTTT. Its translation is CASSLVESNQPQHF.

This clone showed up just once. The V call is TRBV7-9, the J call TRBJ1-2; TRBD1 matches at 9 bases. V gave up 5 bases and J gave up 4 bases; unmatched junction bases: 5. The CDR3 totals 14 residues. The germline V gene encodes CDR1 SEHNR and CDR2 FQNEAQ (reference sequence). DNA of the CDR3: TGTGCCAGCAGCACCCCGACAGGGGGCTATGGCTACACCTTC. This gives the protein CASSTPTGGYGYTF.

The J gene is TRBJ1-6, the V gene TRBV30; D remains unclear. Trimming took off 2 bases at V and 7 bases at J, with 9 bases between the two ends. Germline assignment: CDR1 GTSNPN and CDR2 SVGIG (reference sequence). This CDR3 has 13 amino acids. CDR3 sequence (DNA): TGTGCCTGGAGTATTGTGACGAATTCACCCCTCCACTTT. It translates to CAWSIVTNSPLHF. The whole variable domain, filled in from reference TRBV30 and TRBJ1-6, reads SQTIHQWPATLVQPVGSPLSLECTVEGTSNPNLYWYRQAAGRGLQLLFYSVGIGQISSEVPQNLSASRPQDRQFILSSKKLLLSDSGFYLCAWSIVTNSPLHFGNGTRLTVT.

The V and J genes are TRBV28 and TRBJ1-1, with 8 bases identical to TRBD1. The CDR3 is made up of 21 amino acids. J lost 0 bases, V lost 4 bases, and 22 bases had no gene match. CDR1 MDHEN and CDR2 SYDVKM come from the germline V gene. CDR3 DNA sequence: TGTGCCAGCAGTTCCTATACCGGGACAGGAGGCCTAAGACCCATGAACACTGAAGCTTTCTTT. Protein sequence: CASSSYTGTGGLRPMNTEAFF.

This clone was seen only once. V usage is TRBV27 and J usage is TRBJ2-2; D is uncertain. The length of the CDR3 is 16 residues. Germline CDR1 is MNHEY and CDR2 is SMNVEV (reference sequence). Trimming took 3 bases from V and 0 from J, leaving 11 bases between them. In DNA form, the CDR3 reads TGTGCCAGCAGTTTGGAAGGCAGCCCGAACACCGGGGAGCTGTTTTTT. Protein sequence: CASSLEGSPNTGELFF.

This chain connects TRBV7-9 to TRBJ2-3; 10 bases line up with TRBD2. CDR1 SEHNR and CDR2 FQNEAQ come from the germline V gene (reference sequence). This CDR3 has 16 amino acids. V lost 4 bases, J lost 3 bases, and 7 bases stayed unmatched. The chain's CDR3 is CASSSASGGWTDTQYF. In DNA, the CDR3 is TGTGCCAGCAGCTCCGCTAGCGGGGGCTGGACAGATACGCAGTATTTT.

The chain joins TRBV7-9 to TRBJ2-5, with no clear D. The CDR3 loop spans 11 amino acids. Germline values: CDR1 SEHNR, CDR2 FQNEAQ (reference sequence). Trimming stripped 4 bases from V and 1 base from J, with 1 base between. In DNA, the CDR3 is TGTGCCAGCAGCTCCCAAGAGACCCAGTACTTC. Translating it yields CASSSQETQYF.

The V gene is TRBV5-4, the J gene TRBJ2-5, with D possibly called TRBD1 or TRBD2 (6 bases each). The CDR3 consists of 15 residues. V lost 3 bases and J lost 5, with 17 bases in between. Germline CDR1 and CDR2: SGHNT and YYREEE (reference sequence). CDR3 residues: CASSSIRGLQETQYF. The CDR3 coding sequence is TGTGCCAGCAGCTCGATACGGGGGCTGCAGGAGACCCAGTACTTC.

The chain employs TRBV19 and TRBJ1-1; D remains unclear. The V and J ends lost 6 bases and 1 base respectively, with 9 bases between them. The CDR3 loop spans 13 amino acids. Germline values: CDR1 LNHDA, CDR2 SQIVND (reference sequence). The CDR3 region is CASSILWNTEAFF. CDR3 DNA: TGTGCCAGTAGCATTCTCTGGAACACTGAAGCTTTCTTT.

This clone appeared a single time. V is TRBV7-9 and J is TRBJ1-2; 7 nucleotides agree with TRBD1. This CDR3 contains 17 residues. V lost 5 bases, J lost 3 bases, and 15 bases stayed unmatched. Germline V gene sequence: CDR1 SEHNR, CDR2 FQNEAQ (reference sequence). CDR3 DNA sequence: TGTGCCAGCAGCCCAACCGCCGGGACAGCTTTGCACTATGGCTACACCTTC. Residues: CASSPTAGTALHYGYTF.

This clone occurred a few times. This chain's CDR3 is CASSRARWGADYGYTF. The CDR3 DNA follows: TGTGCCAGCAGCCGGGCGAGATGGGGGGCGGATTATGGCTACACCTTC. The rearrangement uses TRBV5-8 and TRBJ1-2; D is possibly TRBD1 (6 bases). This CDR3 has 16 amino acids. Germline CDR1 and CDR2: SGHTS and YDEGEE. With 4 bases removed from V and 5 bases from J, the gap between germline ends came to 21 bases.